Below are 16 T cell receptor beta chains sequenced from a single sample in a study of shared T cell receptors in the human thymus. TCRdb's table, derived via immunoSEQ multiplex PCR, lists solely in-frame clones and lacks some. The sample contains 700,000 or so clones, 75% to 90% of which appear only once. The sample was also linked to a second study, of human thymus T cells.

Material for sequencing was thymocytes. The receptors derive from a girl under three years old with a congenital heart defect.

The chain has TRBV13 and TRBJ2-7; weak D call: TRBD1 (6 bases). Trimming shortened V by 6 bases and J by 2 bases, and 20 bases separated the two germline ends. The CDR3 has 16 amino acids. From germline, CDR1 is PRHDT and CDR2 FYEKMQ (reference sequence). CDR3 DNA sequence: TGTGCCAGCAGTTCTAAACCCCGGGACACCCCCTACGAGCAGTACTTC. Amino acids: CASSSKPRDTPYEQYF.

Only one count was recorded for this clone. The V gene is TRBV14, the J gene TRBJ2-3; 8 nucleotides match TRBD1. Trimming cost V 1 base and J 3 bases; bases outside gene matches: 6. The germline gives CDR1 SGHDN, CDR2 FVKESK. The CDR3 extends over 16 amino acids. The CDR3 is CASSQARDRFTDTQYF. The CDR3 DNA sequence: TGTGCCAGCAGCCAAGCCAGGGACAGGTTTACAGATACGCAGTATTTT.

The V call is TRBV10-3, the J call TRBJ2-7; possible D gene TRBD1, 5 bases. V was cut by 0 bases and J by 1 base, with 13 bases left in between. The CDR3 runs 16 residues. Germline V lookup: CDR1 ENHRY, CDR2 SYGVKD. CDR3 in amino acids: CAISESSGRVSYEQYF. The DNA of the CDR3 is TGTGCCATCAGTGAGTCTTCAGGGCGAGTATCCTACGAGCAGTACTTC.

V is TRBV27 and J is TRBJ2-6, with 8 positions matching TRBD1. The CDR3 extends over 16 amino acids. V lost 4 bases to trimming and J lost 2 bases; unmatched junction nucleotides: 4. In germline, CDR1 is MNHEY, CDR2 SMNVEV (reference sequence). The CDR3 region has the DNA TGTGCCAGCAGTTACGGGACAGGCCCTGGGGCCAACGTCCTGACTTTC. As protein: CASSYGTGPGANVLTF.

The chain couples TRBV18 to TRBJ1-5, with D uncertain. The CDR3 covers 16 residues. The germline V gene has CDR1 KGHSH and CDR2 LQKENI. Trimming stripped 5 bases from V and 2 bases from J, with 16 bases between. The CDR3 sequence: CASSYTEVACNQPQHF. The CDR3 DNA reads TGTGCCAGCTCATATACGGAGGTGGCGTGCAATCAGCCCCAGCATTTT.

This rearrangement joins TRBV11-2 to TRBJ2-7; 8 positions agree with TRBD1. Germline CDR1 reads SGHAT; CDR2 reads FQNNGV. CDR3 size: 14 residues. J was trimmed by 5 bases and V by 5 bases; bases with no gene match: 8. The CDR3 loop reads CASSIRTGSHEQYF. The CDR3 DNA follows: TGTGCCAGCAGCATCCGGACAGGGTCCCACGAGCAGTACTTC.

This chain joins TRBV5-1 and TRBJ1-5, with a tentative D call TRBD1 (5 bases). The CDR3 has 19 residues. CDR1 is SGHRS, CDR2 YFSETQ, per germline. Trimming shortened V by 4 bases and J by 0 bases, and 23 bases separated the two germline ends. The CDR3 region has the DNA TGCGCCAGCAGCCCGACCCCCACCACCCGGGGGATTAGCAATCAGCCCCAGCATTTT. Translated, it gives CASSPTPTTRGISNQPQHF.

The CDR3 spells CASSFGGDRAEQYF. The CDR3 DNA reads TGCGCCAGCAGCTTTGGAGGGGACAGGGCCGAGCAGTACTTC. This chain connects TRBV5-1 to TRBJ2-7; TRBD1 matches at 9 bases. The length of the CDR3 is 14 residues. Germline CDR1 reads SGHRS; CDR2 reads YFSETQ. V lost 2 bases and J lost 6; bases outside the gene matches: 6.

V gene TRBV6-4 combines with J gene TRBJ2-1; TRBD1 matches at 9 bases. The CDR3 totals 16 residues. The junction had 11 bases not matched to a gene; V was cut back by 3 bases and J by 8 bases. CDR1 and CDR2 from the germline V gene are MRHNA and SNTAGT. CDR3 in amino acids: CASSEGQGQGSDEQFF. The CDR3 coding sequence is TGTGCCAGCAGTGAGGGACAGGGACAAGGTTCGGATGAGCAGTTCTTC.

The rearrangement uses TRBV25-1 and TRBJ1-6; unclear D gene. The CDR3 sequence is 17 residues long. Germline-derived CDR1 and CDR2 are MGHDK and SYGVNS. V lost 5 bases, J lost 3 bases, and 17 bases lay in between. CDR3 sequence: CASSLKEPRSYNSPLHF. As DNA, the CDR3 is TGTGCCAGCAGTTTAAAGGAGCCGCGGAGCTATAATTCACCCCTCCACTTT.

This clone was recorded once. This sequence joins TRBV7-9 and TRBJ2-7; 7 bases fit TRBD1. This CDR3 contains 18 residues. Losses at the gene ends were 3 bases for V and 2 bases for J; bases not matched to a gene: 16. Germline CDR1 and CDR2: SEHNR and FQNEAQ (reference sequence). The CDR3 is CASSFSSSSRDRAYEQYF. Written as DNA, the CDR3 is TGTGCCAGCAGCTTTAGTAGTTCCTCCCGGGACAGAGCCTACGAGCAGTACTTC.

This chain uses TRBV5-6 with TRBJ1-2; D might be TRBD1 (6 bases). Trimming cost V 0 bases and J 1 base, with 10 bases left between them. This CDR3 is built from 15 residues. The germline CDR1 and CDR2 sequences are SGHDT and YYEEEE. The CDR3 sequence is CASSLEQGRNYGYTF. CDR3 DNA: TGTGCCAGCAGCTTGGAACAGGGCCGTAACTATGGCTACACCTTC.

The chain carries TRBV27 and TRBJ1-5; D uncertain. Germline values: CDR1 MNHEY, CDR2 SMNVEV (reference sequence). CDR3 size: 15 residues. V was cut by 2 bases and J by 4 bases, with 12 bases left in between. The DNA of the CDR3 is TGTGCCAGCAGTTTAAGCACGTCGGGAAATCAGCCCCAGCATTTT. It yields the protein CASSLSTSGNQPQHF.

The chain uses TRBV5-1 and TRBJ2-1; possibly TRBD1 for D (6 bases). V was clipped by 4 bases and J by 1 base, with 12 bases between them. Germline V gives CDR1 SGHRS, CDR2 YFSETQ. This CDR3 has 15 residues. The CDR3 DNA follows: TGCGCCAGCAGCCCTATGGGACAATCCTACAATGAGCAGTTCTTC. Its protein product is CASSPMGQSYNEQFF. Variable domain in full (rest from reference TRBV5-1 and TRBJ2-1): KAGVTQTPRYLIKTRGQQVTLSCSPISGHRSVSWYQQTPGQGLQFLFEYFSETQRNKGNFPGRFSGRQFSNSRSEMNVSTLELGDSALYLCASSPMGQSYNEQFFGPGTRLTVL.

The chain uses TRBV7-8 and TRBJ1-6; D may be TRBD1 (6 bases). The CDR3 has 19 residues. CDR1 and CDR2 from the germline V gene are SGHVS and FQNEAQ. Trimming left V 1 base short and J 3 bases short, with 19 bases between. The CDR3 sequence: CASSLEVGGQIDYNSPLHF. The CDR3 DNA reads as TGTGCCAGCAGCTTAGAGGTGGGGGGGCAGATAGACTATAATTCACCCCTCCACTTT.

This chain links TRBV15 with TRBJ1-2; TRBD1 might be the D (5 bases). The V end was cut by 4 bases, the J end by 3 bases, with 21 bases between. The length of the CDR3 is 17 residues. Germline V gene data show CDR1 as LNHNV and CDR2 as YYDKDF (reference sequence). For the CDR3, the DNA is TGTGCCACCAGCACCACCTGGGTGGGGCACCACTACTATGGCTACACCTTC. Amino acids: CATSTTWVGHHYYGYTF.